This TCR beta chain is from a study of identifying expanded T cells in peripheral blood. Study-wide results and limits: Across healthy donors, higher total template counts meant significantly greater roughly 2-week count variance. Technical replicates showed around 1.2 changed clones; about two weeks about 16; four weeks 19.

No infections or other immune events were documented during collection. About this clone itself: What it binds is not known.

CDR1 is SGHRS, CDR2 YFSETQ, per germline. The CDR3 is 13 amino acids. Between the trimmed V and J ends, which lost 2 bases and 2 bases, there was a span of 8 bases. Here immunoSEQ multiplex PCR was the method, and the copy in TCRdb shows in-frame clones only, minus some. The sample carries around 95,000 clones, 80% to 90% recorded once. The gene calls are TRBV5-1 and TRBJ2-7, with no clear D. The origin of this receptor is a person between 18 and 75 years old in good health. Source material: blood. The CDR3: CASSLFETYEQYF. CDR3 in DNA: TGCGCCAGCAGCTTATTCGAGACCTACGAGCAGTACTTC.